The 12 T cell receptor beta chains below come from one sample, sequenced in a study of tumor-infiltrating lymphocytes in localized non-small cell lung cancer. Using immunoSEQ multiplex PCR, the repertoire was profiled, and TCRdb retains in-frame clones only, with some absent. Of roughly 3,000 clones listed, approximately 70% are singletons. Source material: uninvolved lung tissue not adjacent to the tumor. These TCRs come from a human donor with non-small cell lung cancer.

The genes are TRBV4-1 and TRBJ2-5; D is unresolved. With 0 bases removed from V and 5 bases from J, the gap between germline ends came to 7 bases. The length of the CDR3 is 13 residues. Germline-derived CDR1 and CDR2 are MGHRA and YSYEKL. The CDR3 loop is CASSQENRETQYF. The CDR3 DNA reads TGCGCCAGCAGCCAAGAAAATAGGGAGACCCAGTACTTC.

This CDR3 reads CASSTQGQGYEQYF. The CDR3 DNA follows: TGTGCCAGCAGCACCCAGGGACAGGGGTACGAGCAGTACTTC. The V and J genes are TRBV5-8 and TRBJ2-7; 10 bases are a match to TRBD1. V was pared by 4 bases and J by 4 bases, with 5 bases of the junction left unmatched. The length of the CDR3 is 14 residues. Looked up from germline, CDR1 is SGHTS and CDR2 is YDEGEE. Full variable domain (missing parts from reference TRBV5-8 and TRBJ2-7): EAGVTQSPTHLIKTRGQQATLRCSPISGHTSVYWYQQALGLGLQFLLWYDEGEERNRGNFPPRFSGRQFPNYSSELNVNALELEDSALYLCASSTQGQGYEQYFGPGTRLTVT.

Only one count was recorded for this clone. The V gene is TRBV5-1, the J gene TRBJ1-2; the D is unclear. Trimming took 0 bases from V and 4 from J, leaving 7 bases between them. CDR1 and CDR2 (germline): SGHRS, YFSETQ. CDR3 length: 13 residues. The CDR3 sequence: CASSLEPLYGYTF. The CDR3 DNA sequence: TGCGCCAGCAGCTTGGAACCCCTCTATGGCTACACCTTC.

CDR3: CASRALTGVDSPLHF. The CDR3 nucleotides read TGTGCCAGCAGGGCACTGACAGGCGTTGATTCACCCCTCCACTTT. This chain links TRBV2 with TRBJ1-6; a possible D gene is TRBD1 (6 bases). The CDR3 covers 15 residues. V shed 6 bases and J shed 8 bases, with 17 bases lying between them. Germline V lookup: CDR1 SNHLY, CDR2 FYNNEI.

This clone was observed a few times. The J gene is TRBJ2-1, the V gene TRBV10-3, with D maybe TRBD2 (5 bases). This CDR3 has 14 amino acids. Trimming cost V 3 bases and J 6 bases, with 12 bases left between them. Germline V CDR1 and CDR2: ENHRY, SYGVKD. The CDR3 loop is CAISDHYGGNEQFF. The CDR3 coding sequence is TGTGCCATCAGTGATCACTACGGAGGCAATGAGCAGTTCTTC.

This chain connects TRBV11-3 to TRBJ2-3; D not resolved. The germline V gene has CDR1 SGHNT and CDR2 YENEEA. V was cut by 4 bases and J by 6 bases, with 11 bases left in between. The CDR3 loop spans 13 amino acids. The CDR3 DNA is TGTGCCAGCAGCTCCCGCCGGTTGGATACGCAGTATTTT. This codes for CASSSRRLDTQYF.

The CDR3: CASSPRSSGYTF. The CDR3 DNA is TGTGCCAGCAGCCCCCGTTCTAGTGGCTACACCTTC. This rearrangement joins TRBV6-5 to TRBJ1-2, with D unclear. Trimming cost V 6 bases and J 7 bases, with 12 bases left between them. CDR1 is MNHEY and CDR2 is SVGAGI in the germline V gene. This CDR3 is 12 amino acids long.

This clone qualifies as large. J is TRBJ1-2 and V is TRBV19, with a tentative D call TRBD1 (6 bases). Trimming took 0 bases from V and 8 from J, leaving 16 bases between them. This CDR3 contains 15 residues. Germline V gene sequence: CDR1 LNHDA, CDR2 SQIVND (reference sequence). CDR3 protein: CASSIDGQGPGGYTF. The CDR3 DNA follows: TGTGCCAGTAGTATAGATGGCCAGGGGCCGGGCGGCTACACCTTC.

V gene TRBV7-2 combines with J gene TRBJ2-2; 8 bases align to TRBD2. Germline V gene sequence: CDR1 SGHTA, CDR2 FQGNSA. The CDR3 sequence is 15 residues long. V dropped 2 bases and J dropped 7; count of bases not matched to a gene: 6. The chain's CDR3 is CASSLMSGGGGELFF. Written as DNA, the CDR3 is TGTGCCAGCAGCTTAATGAGCGGGGGAGGCGGGGAGCTGTTTTTT.

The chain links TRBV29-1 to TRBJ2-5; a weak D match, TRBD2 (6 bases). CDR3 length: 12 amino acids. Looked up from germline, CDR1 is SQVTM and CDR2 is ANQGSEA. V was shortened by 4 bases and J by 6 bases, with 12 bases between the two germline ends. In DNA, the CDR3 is TGCAGCGTTGCCGAGGGAGGACAGACCCAGTACTTC. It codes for CSVAEGGQTQYF.

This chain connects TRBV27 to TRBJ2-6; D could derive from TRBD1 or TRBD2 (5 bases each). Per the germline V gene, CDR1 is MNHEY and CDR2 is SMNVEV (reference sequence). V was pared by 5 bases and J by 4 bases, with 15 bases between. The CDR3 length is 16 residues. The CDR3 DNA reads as TGTGCCAGCAGTCCACTAGGGACGGGCGGGGCCAACGTCCTGACTTTC. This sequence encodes CASSPLGTGGANVLTF.

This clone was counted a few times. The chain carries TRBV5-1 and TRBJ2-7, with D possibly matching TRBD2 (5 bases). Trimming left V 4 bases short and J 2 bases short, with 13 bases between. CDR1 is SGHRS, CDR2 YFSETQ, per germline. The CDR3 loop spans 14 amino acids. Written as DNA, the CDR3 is TGCGCCAGCAGCCCCGGCGGGCTCGCCTACGAGCAGTACTTC. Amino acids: CASSPGGLAYEQYF.